This T cell receptor (beta chain) came from a study of shared clonotypes between healthy human individuals. Method: immunoSEQ multiplex PCR; TCRdb's copy keeps in-frame clones and lacks some. Of 1,400,000 or so clones listed, approximately 98.5% are singletons. There are 11 residues in the CDR3. The germline CDR1 and CDR2 sequences are GTSNPN and SVGIG (reference sequence). Study findings and constraints: Exclusively blood specimens were collected; tissue repertoires likely differ.

Turning to this clone: Its target is unknown.

This clonotype was sampled from a man aged 25 to 45 in good health. This sequence joins TRBV30 and TRBJ2-5; 7 bases line up with TRBD1. The sample taken for sequencing was naive CD4+ T cells sorted from blood. The subset: CD45RA+ positively selected. The CDR3 coding sequence is TGTGCATCCGACAGGGAGGAGACCCAGTACTTC. Amino acid sequence: CASDREETQYF.